This T cell receptor (beta chain) is from a study of T cells in tumors and immune-related adverse events listed by TCRdb under 2021. V loses 7 bases at its end and J loses 3 bases; junction bases beyond the gene matches: 6. CDR1 and CDR2 (SEHNR, FQNEAQ) derive from the germline V gene (reference sequence). From the cysteine through the phenylalanine, the CDR3 covers 13 amino acids. Here the CDR3 DNA is all that survives: 39 bases in frame from base 1. Using the immunoSEQ assay, the TCR beta locus was amplified and sequenced, producing bulk TCR Vbeta CDR3 data. The published analysis was carried out like this. CDR3s were excluded if they were non-productive, were shorter than 7 amino acids, or did not start with C or end with F/W. Analysis was limited to specimens with at least 1000 reads, and clonotypes were defined at the amino acid level. Clonality was computed as 1 minus Pielou's evenness. Library sizes were equalized by abundance-weighted random subsampling with replacement, repeated 100 times to report 95% confidence intervals. The Morisita overlap index was used to quantify repertoire overlap, and for each specimen the top 40 clones were checked for overlap with the irAE. TCRdb carries this immuneACCESS record with in-frame sequences only. Its versions omit some clonotypes, under half of them owing to an unresolved V gene in the studies checked, with the rest unexplained. D and trimming come from the DNA, and the V and J calls and clone size come from that table. In this sample the table shows some 11,000 clones, roughly 92% of which occur a single time. The biggest ten clones account for around 1.6% of the sample.

Concerning this clone itself: Its antigen is still unknown. No base quality values were provided; no much bigger clone lies one nucleotide off.

Interpreted using the paper, the treatment or condition label stands for: nivolumab (PD-1 blockade) given before sampling. The DNeasy Blood and Tissue Kit was used to extract DNA from formalin-fixed paraffin-embedded specimens. The chain employs TRBV7-9 and TRBJ2-7; TRBD1 fits 7 bases in the junction. The source of this sequence is a female donor with metastatic renal cell carcinoma. Sequencing used lymph node tissue, obtained from a patient treated with anti-PD-1 therapy. For the CDR3, the sequence is CASKDRESYEQYF. Here is the DNA: TGTGCCAGCAAAGACAGGGAGAGCTACGAGCAGTACTTC.